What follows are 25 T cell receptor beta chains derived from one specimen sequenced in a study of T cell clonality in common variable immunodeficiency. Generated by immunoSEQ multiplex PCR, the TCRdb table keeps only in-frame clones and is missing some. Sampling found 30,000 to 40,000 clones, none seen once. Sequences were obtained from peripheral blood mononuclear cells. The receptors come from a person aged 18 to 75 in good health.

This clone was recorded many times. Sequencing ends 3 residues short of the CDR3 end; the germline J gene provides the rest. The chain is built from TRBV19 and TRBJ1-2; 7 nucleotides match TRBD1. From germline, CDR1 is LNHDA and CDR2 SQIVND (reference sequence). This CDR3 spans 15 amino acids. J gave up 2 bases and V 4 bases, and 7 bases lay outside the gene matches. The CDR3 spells CASSKGASSNYGYTF. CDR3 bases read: TGTGCCAGTAGTAAGGGGGCCTCCTCCAACTATGGC.

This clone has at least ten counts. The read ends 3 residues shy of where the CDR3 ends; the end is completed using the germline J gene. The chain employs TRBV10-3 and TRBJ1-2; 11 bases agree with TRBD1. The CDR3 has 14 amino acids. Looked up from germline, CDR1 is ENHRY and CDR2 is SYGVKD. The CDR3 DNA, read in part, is TGTGCCATCAGTCCGGGACAGGGGGTTCAGGGC. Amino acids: CAISPGQGVQG. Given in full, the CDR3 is CAISPGQGVQGYTF.

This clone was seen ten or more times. The CDR3 DNA, read in part, is TGCGCCAGCAGGGAACCCAGCGGGACTGAA. Encoded protein: CASREPSGTE. The full CDR3 protein reads CASREPSGTEAFF. The V gene is TRBV5-1, the J gene TRBJ1-1, with D uncertain. The observed sequence ends 3 residues before the CDR3 terminus, with the missing tail filled in from the germline J gene. The CDR3 sequence is 13 residues long. Trimming removed 5 bases from V and 5 bases from J, with 13 bases in between. Germline V gene data show CDR1 as SGHRS and CDR2 as YFSETQ. Looking up the rest from reference TRBV5-1 and TRBJ1-1 gives the full variable domain: KAGVTQTPRYLIKTRGQQVTLSCSPISGHRSVSWYQQTPGQGLQFLFEYFSETQRNKGNFPGRFSGRQFSNSRSEMNVSTLELGDSALYLCASREPSGTEAFFGQGTRLTVV.

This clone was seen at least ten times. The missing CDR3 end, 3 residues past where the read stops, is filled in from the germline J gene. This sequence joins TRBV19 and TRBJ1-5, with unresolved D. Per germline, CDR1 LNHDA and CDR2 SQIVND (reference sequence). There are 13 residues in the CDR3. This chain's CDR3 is CASTQGLRNPQHF. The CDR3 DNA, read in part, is TGTGCCAGTACCCAAGGGCTTCGTAATCCC.

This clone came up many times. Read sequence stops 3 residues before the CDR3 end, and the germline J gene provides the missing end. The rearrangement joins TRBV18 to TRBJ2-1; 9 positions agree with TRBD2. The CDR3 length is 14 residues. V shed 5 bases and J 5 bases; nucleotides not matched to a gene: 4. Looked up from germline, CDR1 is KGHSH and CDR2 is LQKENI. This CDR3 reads CASSEREDNNEQFF. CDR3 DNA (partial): TGTGCCAGCTCAGAGCGGGAGGACAACAATGAG. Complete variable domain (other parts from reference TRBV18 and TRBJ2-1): NAGVMQNPRHLVRRRGQEARLRCSPMKGHSHVYWYRQLPEEGLKFMVYLQKENIIDESGMPKERFSAEFPKEGPSILRIQQVVRGDSAAYFCASSEREDNNEQFFGPGTRLTVL.

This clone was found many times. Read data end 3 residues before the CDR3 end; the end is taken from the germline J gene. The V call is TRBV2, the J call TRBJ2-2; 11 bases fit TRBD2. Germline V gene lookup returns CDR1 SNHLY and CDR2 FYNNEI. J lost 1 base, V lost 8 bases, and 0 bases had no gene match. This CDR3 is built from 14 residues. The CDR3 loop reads CASGLAGNTGELFF. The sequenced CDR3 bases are TGTGCCAGCGGACTAGCGGGGAACACCGGGGAG.

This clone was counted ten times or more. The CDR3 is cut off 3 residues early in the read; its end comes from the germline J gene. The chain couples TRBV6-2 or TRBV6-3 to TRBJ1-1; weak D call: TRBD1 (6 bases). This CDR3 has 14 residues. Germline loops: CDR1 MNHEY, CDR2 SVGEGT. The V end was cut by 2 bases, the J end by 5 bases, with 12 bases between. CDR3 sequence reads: CASSYARGRTEAFF. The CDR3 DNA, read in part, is TGTGCCAGCAGTTACGCCAGGGGCAGGACTGAA.

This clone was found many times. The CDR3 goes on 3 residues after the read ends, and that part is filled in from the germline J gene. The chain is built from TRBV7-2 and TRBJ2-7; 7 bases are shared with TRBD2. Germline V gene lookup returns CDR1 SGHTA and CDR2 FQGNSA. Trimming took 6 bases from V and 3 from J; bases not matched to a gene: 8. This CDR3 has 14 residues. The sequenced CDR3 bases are TGTGCCAGCAGTCCGACTAGCACAAACTACGAG. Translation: CASSPTSTNYE. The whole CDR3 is CASSPTSTNYEQYF.

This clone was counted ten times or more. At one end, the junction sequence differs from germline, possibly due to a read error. The CDR3 protein is CASSVGTSGTGWPPYDYTF. CDR3 DNA (partial): TGTGCCAGCAGCGTAGGGACTAGCGGGACCGGTTGGCCCCCCTACGAC. The genes are TRBV13 and TRBJ1-2; D is perhaps TRBD1 (5 bases). The CDR3 end falls 3 residues outside the read, so it is completed with the germline J gene. The CDR3 covers 19 residues. Germline V gene lookup returns CDR1 PRHDT and CDR2 FYEKMQ (reference sequence).

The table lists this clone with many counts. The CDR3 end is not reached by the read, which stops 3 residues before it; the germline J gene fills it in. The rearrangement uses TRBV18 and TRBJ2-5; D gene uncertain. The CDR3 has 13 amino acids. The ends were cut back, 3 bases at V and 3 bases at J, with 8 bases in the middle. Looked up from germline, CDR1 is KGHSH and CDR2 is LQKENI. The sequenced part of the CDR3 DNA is TGTGCCAGCTCACCGGGCACAAAAGAGACC. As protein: CASSPGTKET. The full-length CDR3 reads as CASSPGTKETQYF.

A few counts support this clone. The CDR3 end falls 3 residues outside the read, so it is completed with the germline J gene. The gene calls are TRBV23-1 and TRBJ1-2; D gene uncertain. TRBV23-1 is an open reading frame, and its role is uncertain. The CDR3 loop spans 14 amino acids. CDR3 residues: CASSQTRHQHDYTF. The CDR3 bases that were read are TGCGCCAGCAGTCAGACGCGGCATCAGCATGAC.

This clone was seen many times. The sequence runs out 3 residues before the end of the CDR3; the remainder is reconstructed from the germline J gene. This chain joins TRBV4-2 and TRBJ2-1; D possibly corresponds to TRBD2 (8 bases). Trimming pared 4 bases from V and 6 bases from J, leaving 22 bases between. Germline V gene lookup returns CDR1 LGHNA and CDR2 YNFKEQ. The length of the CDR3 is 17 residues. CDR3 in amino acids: CASSPFAGGAGGNEQFF. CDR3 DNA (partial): TGTGCCAGCAGCCCCTTCGCCGGGGGGGCAGGGGGCAATGAG.

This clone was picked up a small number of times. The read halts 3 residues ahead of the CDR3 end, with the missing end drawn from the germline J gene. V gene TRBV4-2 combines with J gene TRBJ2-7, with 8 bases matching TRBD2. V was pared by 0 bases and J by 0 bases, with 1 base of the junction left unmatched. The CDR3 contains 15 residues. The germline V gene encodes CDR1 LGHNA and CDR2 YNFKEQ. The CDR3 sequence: CASSQESGSSYEQYF. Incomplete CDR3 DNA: TGTGCCAGCAGCCAAGAAAGCGGGAGCTCCTACGAG.

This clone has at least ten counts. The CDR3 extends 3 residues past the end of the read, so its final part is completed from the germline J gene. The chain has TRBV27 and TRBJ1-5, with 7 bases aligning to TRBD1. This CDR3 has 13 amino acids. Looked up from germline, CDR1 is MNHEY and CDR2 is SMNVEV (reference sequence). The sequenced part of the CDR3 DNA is TGTGCTGCGGGCAGGGGGGCTGGACAGCCC. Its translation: CAAGRGAGQP. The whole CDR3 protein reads CAAGRGAGQPQHF.

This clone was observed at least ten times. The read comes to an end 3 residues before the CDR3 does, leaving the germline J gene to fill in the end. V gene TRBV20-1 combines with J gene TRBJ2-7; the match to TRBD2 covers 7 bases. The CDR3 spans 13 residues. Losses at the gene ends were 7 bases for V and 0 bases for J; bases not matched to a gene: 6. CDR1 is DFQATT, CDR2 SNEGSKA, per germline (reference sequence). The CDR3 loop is CSGLADSSYEQYF. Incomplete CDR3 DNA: TGCAGTGGGCTAGCGGATAGCTCCTACGAG.

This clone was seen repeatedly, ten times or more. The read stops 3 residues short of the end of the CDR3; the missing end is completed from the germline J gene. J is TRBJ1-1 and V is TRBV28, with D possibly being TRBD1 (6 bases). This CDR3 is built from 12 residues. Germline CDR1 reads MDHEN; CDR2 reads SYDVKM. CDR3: CASSVTGREAFF. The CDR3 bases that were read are TGTGCCAGCAGTGTGACAGGTAGGGAA.

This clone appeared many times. The CDR3 sequence: CASSRLAGAQETQYF. Incomplete CDR3 DNA: TGTGCCAGTAGTCGACTAGCGGGAGCCCAAGAGACC. The J gene is TRBJ2-5, the V gene TRBV19; 12 bases are shared with TRBD2. The read ends 3 residues early relative to the CDR3; the germline J gene fills the gap. The length of the CDR3 is 15 residues. The V segment lost 5 bases and the J segment 1 base; nucleotides outside the gene matches: 2. Germline-derived CDR1 and CDR2 are LNHDA and SQIVND (reference sequence).

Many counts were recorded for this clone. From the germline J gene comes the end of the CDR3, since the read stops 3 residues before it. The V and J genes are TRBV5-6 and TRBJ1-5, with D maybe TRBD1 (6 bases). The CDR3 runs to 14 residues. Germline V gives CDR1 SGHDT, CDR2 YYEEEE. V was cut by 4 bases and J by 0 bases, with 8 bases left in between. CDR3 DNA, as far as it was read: TGTGCCAGCAGCCTAGGGGGTAGCAATCAGCCC. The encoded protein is CASSLGGSNQP. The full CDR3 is CASSLGGSNQPQHF.

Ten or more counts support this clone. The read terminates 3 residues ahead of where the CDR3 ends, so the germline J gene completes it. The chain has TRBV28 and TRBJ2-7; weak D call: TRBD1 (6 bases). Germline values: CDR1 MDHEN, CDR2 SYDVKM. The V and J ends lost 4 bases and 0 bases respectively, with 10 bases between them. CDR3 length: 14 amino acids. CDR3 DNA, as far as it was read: TGTGCCAGCAGTTCGCCGGGACACTCCTACGAG. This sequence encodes CASSSPGHSYE. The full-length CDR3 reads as CASSSPGHSYEQYF.

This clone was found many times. The CDR3 spells CAISESKGSPLHF. Partial CDR3 DNA: TGTGCCATCAGTGAGTCGAAAGGCTCACCC. The gene calls are TRBV10-3 and TRBJ1-6; D gene ambiguous. The read ends 3 residues early relative to the CDR3; the germline J gene fills the gap. The CDR3 has 13 residues. V lost 0 bases to trimming and J lost 10 bases, with 7 bases between them. The germline gives CDR1 ENHRY, CDR2 SYGVKD.

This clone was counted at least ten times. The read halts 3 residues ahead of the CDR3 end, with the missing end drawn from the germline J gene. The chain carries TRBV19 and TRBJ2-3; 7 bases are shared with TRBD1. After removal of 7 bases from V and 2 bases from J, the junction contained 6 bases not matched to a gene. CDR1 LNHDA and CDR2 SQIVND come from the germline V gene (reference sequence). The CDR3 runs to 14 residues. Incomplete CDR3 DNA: TGTGCCAGTAAACAGGGGACCCTCACAGATACG. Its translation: CASKQGTLTDT. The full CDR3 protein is CASKQGTLTDTQYF.

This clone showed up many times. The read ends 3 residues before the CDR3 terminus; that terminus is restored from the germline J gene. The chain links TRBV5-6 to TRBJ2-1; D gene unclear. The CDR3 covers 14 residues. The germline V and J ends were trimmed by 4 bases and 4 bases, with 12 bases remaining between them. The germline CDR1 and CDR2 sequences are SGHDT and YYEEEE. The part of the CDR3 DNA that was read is TGTGCCAGCAGCCATTTTGGCTCGTACAATGAG. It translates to CASSHFGSYNE. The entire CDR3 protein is CASSHFGSYNEQFF.

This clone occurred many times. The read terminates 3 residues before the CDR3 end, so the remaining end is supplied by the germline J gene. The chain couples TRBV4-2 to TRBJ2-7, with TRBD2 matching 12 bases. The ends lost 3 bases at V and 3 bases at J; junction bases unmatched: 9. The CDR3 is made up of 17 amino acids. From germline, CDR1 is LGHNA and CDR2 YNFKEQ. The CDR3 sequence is CASSQAAGTSGFYEQYF. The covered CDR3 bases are TGTGCCAGCAGCCAGGCCGCCGGGACTAGCGGGTTCTACGAG.

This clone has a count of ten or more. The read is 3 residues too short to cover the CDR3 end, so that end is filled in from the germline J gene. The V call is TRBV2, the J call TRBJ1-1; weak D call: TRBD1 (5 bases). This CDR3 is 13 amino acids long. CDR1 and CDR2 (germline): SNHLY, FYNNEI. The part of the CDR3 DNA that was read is TGTGCCAGCAGTGAAGATCGGAGGGGAAGG. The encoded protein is CASSEDRRGR. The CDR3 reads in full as CASSEDRRGRAFF. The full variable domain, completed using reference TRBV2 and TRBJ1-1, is EPEVTQTPSHQVTQMGQEVILRCVPISNHLYFYWYRQILGQKVEFLVSFYNNEISEKSEIFDDQFSVERPDGSNFTLKIRSTKLEDSAMYFCASSEDRRGRAFFGQGTRLTVV.

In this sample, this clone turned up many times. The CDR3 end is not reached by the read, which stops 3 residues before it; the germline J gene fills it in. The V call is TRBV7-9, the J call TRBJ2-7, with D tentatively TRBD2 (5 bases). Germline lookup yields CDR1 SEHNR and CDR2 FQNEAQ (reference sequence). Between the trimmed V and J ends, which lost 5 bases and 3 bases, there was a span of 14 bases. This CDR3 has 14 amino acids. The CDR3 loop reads CASSLRVGDYEQYF. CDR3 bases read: TGTGCCAGCAGCCTGAGGGTTGGCGACTACGAG.